The present TCR beta chain was sequenced within a study of identical twins. Findings and caveats of the study: Researchers caution that invariant MAIT and iNKT cells could partly confound zero-insertion analyses. With abundant cord blood beta clonotypes, insertions were fewer; memory repertoires showed no such pattern. Compared with unrelated sharing, twin-shared out-of-frame alpha sequences had more low-probability sequences. Less excess twin sharing appeared in beta out-of-frame sequences.

About this clonotype itself: Its antigen is currently unknown.

This CDR3 comprises 15 residues. CDR1 and CDR2 from the germline V gene are LGHDT and YNNKEL (reference sequence). TCRdb re-derived calls from the 5' RACE reads in MiXCR, one entry per CDR3 protein. Altogether approximately 1.8 million distinct CDR3 sequences are present, under 35% being singletons, with the ten largest covering around 0.3%. The TCR comes from a newborn girl in good health. This chain connects TRBV3-1 to TRBJ2-4; a possible D gene is TRBD2 (6 bases). Judging by the DNA end, TRBJ2-7 fits better; the J call may be wrong. Sequenced material: cord blood. CDR3 nucleotide sequence: TGTGCCAGCAGCCAAAAAAGGCGGGGTCCCTACGAGCAGTACGTC. Protein product: CASSQKRRGPYEQYV.